Listed below are T cell receptor beta chains from one sample, sequenced in a study of T cells in Graves' hyperthyroidism and ophthalmopathy. TCRdb redid the calling of the multiplex PCR reads with MiXCR, one entry per CDR3 protein. The repertoire consists of fewer than 650,000 distinct CDR3 sequences, with around 14% occurring once and the leading ten covering roughly 5.7%. Specimen: blood. The receptors originated from a woman aged 30 to 39 with Graves' hyperthyroidism that later progressed to Graves' ophthalmopathy. CDR3s include the opening cysteine and the closing phenylalanine or tryptophan.

V: TRBV28; CDR3: CASSFLPVGGAREKLFF
V: TRBV11-2; CDR3: CARRTRSTGELFF
V: TRBV10-3; CDR3: CATSRVYEQYF
V: TRBV12-3/TRBV12-4; CDR3: CATKRTVNTEAFF
V: TRBV9; CDR3: CASSTGTGVRHEQYF
V: TRBV30; CDR3: CAWSVQGALNSPLHF
V: TRBV10-3; CDR3: CAINGGRGIGTADKAFF
V: TRBV30; CDR3: CAWSVGDHTGAKNIQYF
V: TRBV7-2; CDR3: CASSLSSPEKLFF
V: TRBV28; CDR3: CASSLMGADEQYF
V: TRBV7-2; CDR3: CASSIGQGWTNEKLFF
V: TRBV7-9; CDR3: CASSLGTGGAETQYF
V: TRBV7-2; CDR3: CASSSSGSRADTQYF